This T cell receptor (beta chain) was documented in a study of cytomegalovirus exposure and HLA in healthy donors. Primers for the PCR totalled 60 Vbeta and 13 Jbeta. Here immunoSEQ multiplex PCR was the method, and the copy in TCRdb shows in-frame clones only, minus some. The sample yields around 90,000 clones, roughly 85% seen once. The V and J ends lost 0 bases and 3 bases respectively, with 12 bases between them. There are 16 residues in the CDR3. Per germline, CDR1 MNHEY and CDR2 SVGAGI. The sample comprised PBMCs. The TCR was taken from a man in his forties or fifties in good health and CMV-seropositive. V and J are TRBV6-5 and TRBJ2-1; tentatively, D is TRBD1 (6 bases). The CDR3 reads CASSYSGTNGYNEQFF. The CDR3 DNA follows: TGTGCCAGCAGTTACTCAGGGACAAACGGCTACAATGAGCAGTTCTTC.